This T cell receptor (beta chain) appears in the sequencing data of a study of T cell clonotyping in hematopoietic cell transplantation. Note on this clone: Its matching antigen is unknown.

The CDR3 contains 17 residues. The ends were cut back, 3 bases at V and 2 bases at J, with 20 bases in the middle. Germline-derived CDR1 and CDR2 are GTSNPN and SVGIG (reference sequence). Findings and caveats of the study: Few recipient clonotypes overlapped donors; over 97% were de novo at given depth. Higher Inverse Simpson Index values in graft donor and pretransplant recipient predicted broader posttransplant TCR diversity.

Time point denoted: recipient sample about 28 days before transplant, after cytoreduction. Recipients were bled about 28 days pretransplant and at posttransplant days 30, 100, 180. Measured with immunoSEQ multiplex PCR; TCRdb has only the in-frame clones, and not every one. The table has several thousand clones, over 75% seen once. The sample in question was peripheral blood mononuclear cells, obtained before stem cell transplant. V and J are TRBV30 and TRBJ2-1; D remains unclear. The TCR originated in a woman aged 55-69 years with acute myeloid leukemia. Some clones in this sample may be carry-over from other donors' samples. The CDR3 DNA reads TGTGCCTGGAGCAGACCCCGGGCTAGGGCCACCTACAATGAGCAGTTCTTC. Translation gives CAWSRPRARATYNEQFF.